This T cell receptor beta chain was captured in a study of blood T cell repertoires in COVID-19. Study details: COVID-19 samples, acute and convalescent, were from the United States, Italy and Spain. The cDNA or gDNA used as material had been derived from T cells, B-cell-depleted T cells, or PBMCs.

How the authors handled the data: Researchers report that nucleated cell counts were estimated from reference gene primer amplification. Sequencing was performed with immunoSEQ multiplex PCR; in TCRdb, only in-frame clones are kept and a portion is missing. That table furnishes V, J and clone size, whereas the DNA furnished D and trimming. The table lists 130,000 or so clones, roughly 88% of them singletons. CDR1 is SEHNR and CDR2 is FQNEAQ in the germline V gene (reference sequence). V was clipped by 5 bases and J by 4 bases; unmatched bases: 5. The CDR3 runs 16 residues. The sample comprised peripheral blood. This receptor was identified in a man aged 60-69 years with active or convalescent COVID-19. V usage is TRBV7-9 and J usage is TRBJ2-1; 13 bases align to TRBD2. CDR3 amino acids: CASSGGLAGAYNEQFF. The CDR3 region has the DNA TGTGCCAGCAGCGGTGGACTAGCGGGGGCTTACAATGAGCAGTTCTTC. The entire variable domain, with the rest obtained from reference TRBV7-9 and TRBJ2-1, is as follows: DTGVSQNPRHKITKRGQNVTFRCDPISEHNRLYWYRQTLGQGPEFLTYFQNEAQLEKSRLLSDRFSAERPKGSFSTLEIQRTEQGDSAMYLCASSGGLAGAYNEQFFGPGTRLTVL.